This T cell receptor beta chain was sequenced in a study of blood T cell repertoires in COVID-19. The overall study: From T cells, B-cell-depleted T cells, or PBMCs came the material, which was cDNA or gDNA.

Trimming took 5 bases from V and 2 from J, leaving 13 bases between them. The CDR3 contains 14 residues. Germline CDR1 is SGHTA and CDR2 is FQGNSA. In terms of age and location, participants ranged from roughly 18 to 90 years and lived in about 25 US areas. Which cohort a participant joined came from the clinical history participants gave. Clones were read by immunoSEQ multiplex PCR, and TCRdb kept only the in-frame ones, dropping some. The data hold tens of thousands of clones, with around 89% observed a single time. The V call is TRBV7-2, the J call TRBJ2-7; D is perhaps TRBD1 (7 bases). This TCR was sampled from a woman aged 50 to 65 with acute COVID-19. The sample comprised PBMCs or T cells enriched from blood (not recorded which). The chain's CDR3 is CASSGAGQTYEQYF. CDR3 nucleotides: TGTGCCAGCAGCGGCGCGGGACAGACCTACGAGCAGTACTTC.